A single sample is the source of the 17 T cell receptor beta chains below, sequenced in a study of ipilimumab plus nivolumab after autologous stem cell transplantation. Produced via immunoSEQ multiplex PCR; TCRdb's table is partial and in-frame only. This sample has some 17,000 clones, with around four fifths found just once. The material sequenced was PBMCs, taken in a trial of ipilimumab plus nivolumab as post-transplant consolidation. The receptors here all came from a male donor with diffuse large B-cell lymphoma.

CDR3 region: CASSQGTASSYEQYF. The CDR3 nucleotides are TGCGCCAGCAGCCAAGGGACGGCGAGCTCCTACGAGCAGTACTTC. The chain is built from TRBV4-3 and TRBJ2-7, with no clear D. CDR3 length: 15 amino acids. The V end lost 1 base, the J end lost 0 bases, and 10 bases lay between the germline ends. Germline V CDR1 and CDR2: LGHNA, YSLEER.

The chain couples TRBV7-2 to TRBJ1-1; D remains ambiguous. The CDR3 runs to 14 residues. V lost 2 bases and J 1 base, leaving 8 bases between the germline ends. CDR1 and CDR2 (germline): SGHTA, FQGNSA. CDR3 DNA: TGTGCCAGCAGCTTATTGGGCCCGAACACTGAAGCTTTCTTT. Amino acid sequence: CASSLLGPNTEAFF. The whole variable domain, remainder taken from reference TRBV7-2 and TRBJ1-1, is GAGVSQSPSNKVTEKGKDVELRCDPISGHTALYWYRQSLGQGLEFLIYFQGNSAPDKSGLPSDRFSAERTGGSVSTLTIQRTQQEDSAVYLCASSLLGPNTEAFFGQGTRLTVV.

The chain is built from TRBV7-3 and TRBJ2-5; D may be TRBD1 (5 bases). CDR1 SGHTA and CDR2 FQGTGA come from the germline V gene. V was shortened by 5 bases and J by 5 bases, with 15 bases between the two germline ends. CDR3 length equals 14 residues. CDR3 residues: CASSPAGFGETQYF. CDR3 bases: TGTGCCAGCAGCCCGGCAGGGTTCGGGGAGACCCAGTACTTC. Together with reference TRBV7-3 and TRBJ2-5, the CDR3 gives the full variable domain: GAGVSQTPSNKVTEKGKYVELRCDPISGHTALYWYRQSLGQGPEFLIYFQGTGAADDSGLPNDRFFAVRPEGSVSTLKIQRTERGDSAVYLCASSPAGFGETQYFGPGTRLLVL.

This clone appeared a single time. The chain has TRBV30 and TRBJ1-1; possible D gene TRBD1, 6 bases. Germline values: CDR1 GTSNPN, CDR2 SVGIG (reference sequence). The CDR3 totals 13 residues. V was cut by 4 bases and J by 8 bases, with 17 bases left in between. The CDR3 sequence: CAWTQGWGTEAFF. For the CDR3, the DNA is TGTGCCTGGACCCAAGGGTGGGGGACAGAAGCTTTCTTT.

This clone was counted a few times. V is TRBV2 and J is TRBJ2-3; 15 bases are shared with TRBD2. This CDR3 spans 19 amino acids. Per germline, CDR1 SNHLY and CDR2 FYNNEI. The junction had 7 bases not matched to a gene; V was cut back by 3 bases and J by 0 bases. The CDR3 is CASSDPGLAGGISTDTQYF. CDR3 coding DNA: TGTGCCAGCAGTGACCCGGGACTAGCGGGGGGCATAAGCACAGATACGCAGTATTTT.

V usage is TRBV19 and J usage is TRBJ1-1; D is undetermined. This CDR3 is built from 14 residues. Germline V CDR1 and CDR2: LNHDA, SQIVND (reference sequence). V lost 6 bases and J 0 bases, leaving 11 bases between the germline ends. Here the CDR3 DNA reads TGTGCCAGTAGCGTGCTGGGTTTGAACACTGAAGCTTTCTTT. Translated, it gives CASSVLGLNTEAFF. The entire variable domain, with the rest obtained from reference TRBV19 and TRBJ1-1, is as follows: DGGITQSPKYLFRKEGQNVTLSCEQNLNHDAMYWYRQDPGQGLRLIYYSQIVNDFQKGDIAEGYSVSREKKESFPLTVTSAQKNPTAFYLCASSVLGLNTEAFFGQGTRLTVV.

The rearrangement joins TRBV6-5 to TRBJ1-6; a weak D match, TRBD1 (6 bases). V shed 6 bases and J shed 8 bases, with 11 bases lying between them. The CDR3 totals 13 residues. The germline V gene has CDR1 MNHEY and CDR2 SVGAGI. CDR3 protein: CASSPTGYSPLHF. CDR3 nucleotide sequence: TGTGCCAGCAGCCCGACAGGATATTCACCCCTCCACTTT.

The chain links TRBV10-3 to TRBJ1-2; no reliable D call. Trimming removed 3 bases at V and 0 bases at J, with 14 bases between. The CDR3 is 16 residues long. The germline gives CDR1 ENHRY, CDR2 SYGVKD. Here the CDR3 DNA reads TGTGCCATCAGTGACCCCGGACGTAACACTAACTATGGCTACACCTTC. Translation: CAISDPGRNTNYGYTF.

The chain couples TRBV10-3 to TRBJ2-5, with TRBD1 identical over 10 bases. This CDR3 has 14 amino acids. Germline lookup yields CDR1 ENHRY and CDR2 SYGVKD. V was pared by 4 bases and J by 3 bases, with 2 bases of the junction left unmatched. CDR3 nucleotide sequence: TGTGCCATCAGTGGTGGACAGGGGGAAGAGACCCAGTACTTC. Encoded protein: CAISGGQGEETQYF.

The chain recombines TRBV29-1 with TRBJ1-1; the D gene is possibly TRBD1 (6 bases). From germline, CDR1 is SQVTM and CDR2 ANQGSEA. The CDR3 runs 10 residues. V was cut by 4 bases and J by 8 bases, with 8 bases left in between. The CDR3 DNA is TGCAGCGTTGGTGACAGGGAAGCTTTCTTT. It specifies CSVGDREAFF.

The rearrangement uses TRBV11-2 and TRBJ1-1; tentatively, D is TRBD1 (5 bases). The V and J ends lost 5 bases and 1 base respectively, with 11 bases between them. This CDR3 is 14 amino acids long. Germline V lookup: CDR1 SGHAT, CDR2 FQNNGV. DNA of the CDR3: TGTGCCAGCAGCCAGGGACCGACGAACACTGAAGCTTTCTTT. This sequence encodes CASSQGPTNTEAFF.

The chain has TRBV7-2 and TRBJ2-5, with 7 bases identical to TRBD2. This CDR3 has 16 residues. From germline, CDR1 is SGHTA and CDR2 FQGNSA. J gave up 7 bases and V 2 bases, and 13 bases lay outside the gene matches. Here the CDR3 reads CASSLSGIEASGTQYF. The CDR3 DNA is TGTGCCAGCAGCTTAAGCGGGATAGAGGCCAGCGGGACCCAGTACTTC. The entire variable domain, with the rest obtained from reference TRBV7-2 and TRBJ2-5, is as follows: GAGVSQSPSNKVTEKGKDVELRCDPISGHTALYWYRQSLGQGLEFLIYFQGNSAPDKSGLPSDRFSAERTGGSVSTLTIQRTQQEDSAVYLCASSLSGIEASGTQYFGPGTRLLVL.

This chain joins TRBV30 and TRBJ2-5; the D is unclear. V lost 0 bases and J 5 bases, leaving 7 bases between the germline ends. Germline assignment: CDR1 GTSNPN and CDR2 SVGIG (reference sequence). CDR3 size: 12 residues. CDR3 nucleotides: TGTGCCTGGAGTGTAACCGAGGAGACCCAGTACTTC. Translating it yields CAWSVTEETQYF.

The gene calls are TRBV2 and TRBJ2-7; no clear D. Trimming removed 4 bases from V and 5 bases from J, with 15 bases in between. This CDR3 contains 14 residues. From germline, CDR1 is SNHLY and CDR2 FYNNEI. In DNA, the CDR3 is TGTGCCAGCAGTGTCCCGGGCCCTGGAAACGAGCAGTACTTC. This gives the protein CASSVPGPGNEQYF.

J is TRBJ2-3 and V is TRBV7-9; a possible D gene is TRBD2 (6 bases). V was trimmed by 2 bases and J by 8 bases, leaving 14 bases between them. Germline CDR1 reads SEHNR; CDR2 reads FQNEAQ (reference sequence). The CDR3 totals 14 residues. The CDR3 DNA reads TGTGCCAGCAGCTTACTCAGGACTACAAGTACGCAGTATTTT. It specifies CASSLLRTTSTQYF.

The chain's CDR3 is CASRTWGIGYTF. The CDR3 nucleotides are TGTGCCAGCAGGACCTGGGGGATCGGCTACACCTTC. The chain recombines TRBV2 with TRBJ1-2; D perhaps matches TRBD1 (5 bases). This CDR3 is 12 amino acids long. Germline CDR1 SNHLY, CDR2 FYNNEI. Trimming removed 6 bases at V and 8 bases at J, with 13 bases between. Filled out from reference TRBV2 and TRBJ1-2, the complete variable domain reads EPEVTQTPSHQVTQMGQEVILRCVPISNHLYFYWYRQILGQKVEFLVSFYNNEISEKSEIFDDQFSVERPDGSNFTLKIRSTKLEDSAMYFCASRTWGIGYTFGSGTRLTVV.

The chain recombines TRBV19 with TRBJ1-2, with a possible D match to TRBD1 (5 bases). Per germline, CDR1 LNHDA and CDR2 SQIVND (reference sequence). Between the trimmed V and J ends, which lost 3 bases and 5 bases, there was a span of 16 bases. CDR3 length equals 15 residues. As DNA, the CDR3 is TGTGCCAGTAGTATCCCGACAGAGGCAGATTATGGCTACACCTTC. It encodes CASSIPTEADYGYTF.